The 5 T cell receptor beta chains below come from one sample, sequenced in a study of blood T cell repertoires in COVID-19. Only in-frame clones appear in the TCRdb table, and some are missing; sequencing was by immunoSEQ multiplex PCR. The sample holds 300,000 to 450,000 clones; around 89% are singletons and the top ten take approximately 1.2%. The specimen sequenced was PBMCs or T cells enriched from blood (not recorded which). Receptor source: a woman aged 18-29 years who had recovered from COVID-19.

This rearrangement joins TRBV9 to TRBJ1-5; D call uncertain. The CDR3 runs to 13 residues. V lost 1 base, J lost 5 bases, and 7 bases lay in between. CDR1 is SGDLS and CDR2 is YYNGEE in the germline V gene. As DNA, the CDR3 is TGTGCCAGCAGCGTATTCGAGGATCAGCCCCAGCATTTT. Its translation is CASSVFEDQPQHF.

The CDR3: CASSFLENTNEKLFF. CDR3 in DNA: TGTGCCAGCAGCTTCCTCGAGAACACTAATGAAAAACTGTTTTTT. The rearrangement links TRBV11-2 to TRBJ1-4; D is unclear. Germline V gene sequence: CDR1 SGHAT, CDR2 FQNNGV. The CDR3 loop spans 15 amino acids. V was cut by 3 bases and J by 2 bases, with 10 bases left in between.

The chain uses TRBV28 and TRBJ1-5, with a possible D match to TRBD1 (6 bases). The CDR3 runs to 13 residues. The V end was cut by 8 bases, the J end by 13 bases, with 21 bases between. Germline CDR1 is MDHEN and CDR2 is SYDVKM. CDR3 in amino acids: CASAQAGGRGQHF. The DNA of the CDR3 is TGTGCCAGCGCCCAGGCGGGAGGGAGGGGGCAGCATTTT.

This chain links TRBV2 with TRBJ2-5; D call uncertain. From germline, CDR1 is SNHLY and CDR2 FYNNEI. V shed 7 bases and J shed 1 base, with 13 bases lying between them. This CDR3 comprises 14 residues. The CDR3 sequence is CASILTGAQETQYF. The CDR3 DNA follows: TGTGCCAGCATCCTGACTGGTGCCCAAGAGACCCAGTACTTC. The variable domain in full, with the rest retrieved from reference TRBV2 and TRBJ2-5, is EPEVTQTPSHQVTQMGQEVILRCVPISNHLYFYWYRQILGQKVEFLVSFYNNEISEKSEIFDDQFSVERPDGSNFTLKIRSTKLEDSAMYFCASILTGAQETQYFGPGTRLLVL.

This clone has more than one count but fewer than ten. V and J are TRBV5-1 and TRBJ1-1, with TRBD1 matching over 9 bases. J gave up 4 bases and V 4 bases, and 23 bases lay outside the gene matches. Germline assignment: CDR1 SGHRS and CDR2 YFSETQ. This CDR3 is 20 amino acids long. CDR3 nucleotides: TGCGCCAGCAGCCCCAGGGCACAGGGGGCGCGATCATCTGGGGGCACTGAAGCTTTCTTT. It specifies CASSPRAQGARSSGGTEAFF.